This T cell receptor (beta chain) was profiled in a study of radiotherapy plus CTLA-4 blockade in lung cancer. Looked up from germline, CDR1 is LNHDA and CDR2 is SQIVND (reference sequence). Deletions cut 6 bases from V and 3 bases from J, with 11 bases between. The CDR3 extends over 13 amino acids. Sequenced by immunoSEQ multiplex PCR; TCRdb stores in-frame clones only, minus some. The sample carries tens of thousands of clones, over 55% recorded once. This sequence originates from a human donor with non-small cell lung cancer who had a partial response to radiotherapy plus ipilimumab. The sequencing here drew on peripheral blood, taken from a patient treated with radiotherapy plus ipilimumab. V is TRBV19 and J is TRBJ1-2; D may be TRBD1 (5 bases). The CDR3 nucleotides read TGTGCCAGTAGGGAGACAGTAGACTATGGCTACACCTTC. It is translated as CASRETVDYGYTF.